Listed here are 25 T cell receptor beta chains from one sample, sequenced in a study of response to subunit inactivated influenza vaccine. TCRdb redid the calling of the RT-PCR reads with MiXCR, one entry per CDR3 protein. The table lists roughly 500,000 distinct CDR3 sequences, approximately 15% of them singletons. Sequences were derived from CD4+ T cells sorted from PBMCs, sampled less than 30 months after vaccination. The receptor source for this set is a man aged 45 to 70 who received an inactivated influenza vaccine.

V usage is TRBV20-1 and J usage is TRBJ2-1, with 8 positions matching TRBD1. The germline V gene encodes CDR1 DFQATT and CDR2 SNEGSKA (reference sequence). The CDR3 is 14 residues long. V lost 5 bases to trimming and J lost 4 bases; unmatched junction nucleotides: 7. The CDR3 is CSAGQGNLYNEQFF. The CDR3 region has the DNA TGCAGTGCTGGACAGGGAAACCTTTACAATGAGCAGTTCTTC.

This sequence joins TRBV27 and TRBJ2-2, with D perhaps matching TRBD1 (6 bases). V dropped 5 bases and J dropped 1 base, with 14 bases sitting between them. The CDR3 runs 16 residues. Germline CDR1 reads MNHEY; CDR2 reads SMNVEV (reference sequence). CDR3 DNA sequence: TGTGCCAGCAGTCACCCGACAGGAGTGAACACCGGGGAGCTGTTTTTT. Translating it yields CASSHPTGVNTGELFF.

This clonotype was found a few times. This rearrangement joins TRBV24-1 to TRBJ2-1; 10 bases fit TRBD2. The CDR3 runs 17 residues. V lost 1 base to trimming and J lost 5 bases; unmatched junction nucleotides: 7. The germline V gene has CDR1 KGHDR and CDR2 SFDVKD. The CDR3 coding sequence is TGTGCCACCAGTGATTTTGAGACTAGCGGGCCCCACAATGAGCAGTTCTTC. It is translated as CATSDFETSGPHNEQFF.

This clonotype came up a few times. The chain carries TRBV29-1 and TRBJ1-1; no clear D gene. The V and J ends lost 4 bases and 8 bases respectively, with 8 bases between them. This CDR3 has 10 amino acids. Per the germline V gene, CDR1 is SQVTM and CDR2 is ANQGSEA. CDR3 nucleotides: TGCAGCGTTGGGGCCGCGGAAGCTTTCTTT. Translating it yields CSVGAAEAFF.

This clonotype was seen at least ten times. The rearrangement links TRBV4-2 to TRBJ2-3, with a possible D match to TRBD1 (5 bases). Germline-derived CDR1 and CDR2 are LGHNA and YNFKEQ. This CDR3 comprises 17 residues. Trimming removed 0 bases at V and 0 bases at J, with 13 bases between. The CDR3, as DNA: TGTGCCAGCAGCCAAGATCCGCCAGGACAAAGCACAGATACGCAGTATTTT. Amino acids: CASSQDPPGQSTDTQYF.

This clonotype came up a few times. The rearrangement uses TRBV5-1 and TRBJ2-5, with D perhaps matching TRBD1 or TRBD2 (5 bases each). Germline V gene lookup returns CDR1 SGHRS and CDR2 YFSETQ. This CDR3 contains 16 residues. V shed 4 bases and J shed 1 base, with 17 bases lying between them. The CDR3 region is CASSPGDRNLQETQYF. CDR3 coding DNA: TGCGCCAGCAGCCCCGGGGACCGTAACCTCCAAGAGACCCAGTACTTC. The full variable domain, its missing parts supplied by reference TRBV5-1 and TRBJ2-5, is KAGVTQTPRYLIKTRGQQVTLSCSPISGHRSVSWYQQTPGQGLQFLFEYFSETQRNKGNFPGRFSGRQFSNSRSEMNVSTLELGDSALYLCASSPGDRNLQETQYFGPGTRLLVL.

The chain couples TRBV20-1 to TRBJ2-1; 9 nucleotides line up with TRBD2. CDR1 is DFQATT and CDR2 is SNEGSKA in the germline V gene (reference sequence). J gave up 5 bases and V 3 bases, and 11 bases lay outside the gene matches. There are 16 residues in the CDR3. The CDR3 coding sequence is TGCAGTGCTAGGTCCCCTAGCGGGATAGGACACAATGAGCAGTTCTTC. It encodes CSARSPSGIGHNEQFF.

The V gene is TRBV15, the J gene TRBJ1-6; D remains unclear. V lost 0 bases, J lost 7 bases, and 7 bases lay in between. Per the germline V gene, CDR1 is LNHNV and CDR2 is YYDKDF (reference sequence). This CDR3 comprises 14 residues. The DNA of the CDR3 is TGTGCCACCAGCAGAGACCTGAAGAATTCACCCCTCCACTTT. Translation: CATSRDLKNSPLHF.

The chain links TRBV7-2 to TRBJ2-7; maybe TRBD2 (5 bases). The V and J ends lost 4 bases and 6 bases respectively, with 10 bases between them. The CDR3 is made up of 12 amino acids. Germline CDR1 reads SGHTA; CDR2 reads FQGNSA. The CDR3 loop is CASSSTRGEQYF. CDR3 sequence (DNA): TGTGCCAGCAGCTCAACCCGGGGCGAGCAGTACTTC.

This clonotype has a handful of counts. The V call is TRBV24-1, the J call TRBJ1-2; tentative D call: TRBD1 (5 bases). CDR3 length: 15 residues. V lost 10 bases and J lost 7, with 24 bases in between. Germline CDR1 and CDR2: KGHDR and SFDVKD. Written as DNA, the CDR3 is TGTGCCACGGGGAAACCGGGACCCCGAGAGTTTGGCTACACCTTC. It yields the protein CATGKPGPREFGYTF.

This clonotype turned up a few times. The rearrangement uses TRBV30 and TRBJ1-2; no clear D gene. Trimming pared 2 bases from V and 5 bases from J, leaving 15 bases between. Germline assignment: CDR1 GTSNPN and CDR2 SVGIG (reference sequence). CDR3 length: 14 residues. CDR3: CAWSKPIWKYGYTF. The CDR3 bases are TGTGCCTGGAGTAAGCCCATATGGAAGTATGGCTACACCTTC.

The chain recombines TRBV6-2 or TRBV6-3 with TRBJ2-7, with 11 bases that match TRBD1. This CDR3 is built from 15 residues. The V and J ends lost 4 bases and 4 bases, in that order; junction bases with no gene match: 6. Per germline, CDR1 MNHEY and CDR2 SVGEGT. In DNA, the CDR3 is TGTGCCAGCAGTTTCAGGACAGGGGGCGGATACGAGCAGTACTTC. Its translation is CASSFRTGGGYEQYF.

The chain carries TRBV28 and TRBJ2-5; tentative D call: TRBD1 (5 bases). The CDR3 runs to 15 residues. V was pared by 6 bases and J by 5 bases, with 19 bases between. Germline values: CDR1 MDHEN, CDR2 SYDVKM. CDR3 in amino acids: CASSSTQGTRETQYF. The CDR3 bases are TGTGCCAGCAGCTCAACTCAGGGTACGAGGGAGACCCAGTACTTC. Full variable domain (rest looked up from reference TRBV28 and TRBJ2-5): DVKVTQSSRYLVKRTGEKVFLECVQDMDHENMFWYRQDPGLGLRLIYFSYDVKMKEKGDIPEGYSVSREKKERFSLILESASTNQTSMYLCASSSTQGTRETQYFGPGTRLLVL.

The V and J genes are TRBV6-1 and TRBJ1-2; 7 nucleotides match TRBD1. V lost 6 bases to trimming and J lost 2 bases; unmatched junction nucleotides: 9. The CDR3 totals 15 residues. In germline, CDR1 is MNHNS, CDR2 SASEGT. The CDR3 sequence is CASRLGGLQNYGYTF. For the CDR3, the DNA is TGTGCCAGCAGGCTAGGGGGCCTGCAGAACTATGGCTACACCTTC.

Many counts were recorded for this clonotype. The chain has TRBV12-3 or TRBV12-4 and TRBJ1-5; D is possibly TRBD1 (6 bases). The CDR3 length is 15 residues. The V end lost 3 bases, the J end lost 0 bases, and 9 bases lay between the germline ends. CDR3 region: CASSLGRGSNQPQHF. For the CDR3, the DNA is TGTGCCAGCAGTTTGGGCAGGGGTAGCAATCAGCCCCAGCATTTT.

This clonotype was counted between two and nine times. The chain employs TRBV9 and TRBJ2-5; D not resolved. This CDR3 is 17 amino acids long. The germline V and J ends were trimmed by 1 base and 1 base, with 17 bases remaining between them. Germline values: CDR1 SGDLS, CDR2 YYNGEE. In nucleotides, the CDR3 is TGTGCCAGCAGCGTATCGCGGCTTGGGTCTGGCCAAGAGACCCAGTACTTC. This translates into CASSVSRLGSGQETQYF.

This chain links TRBV6-2 or TRBV6-3 with TRBJ1-1; maybe TRBD1 (5 bases). The CDR3 totals 13 residues. V shed 7 bases and J shed 3 bases, with 12 bases lying between them. In germline, CDR1 is MNHEY, CDR2 SVGEGT. CDR3 sequence reads: CASKDRKDTEAFF. CDR3 DNA: TGTGCCAGCAAAGACAGAAAGGACACTGAAGCTTTCTTT.

The genes are TRBV27 and TRBJ2-2; 8 nucleotides align to TRBD1. The germline gives CDR1 MNHEY, CDR2 SMNVEV (reference sequence). V trimming: 5 bases; J trimming: 6 bases; junction bases outside the gene matches: 8. The CDR3 runs 15 residues. Written as DNA, the CDR3 is TGTGCCAGCAGTAATCAGGGGGCGTCGGCCGGGGAGCTGTTTTTT. This translates into CASSNQGASAGELFF.

V gene TRBV20-1 combines with J gene TRBJ2-5, with D perhaps TRBD1 (6 bases). The germline CDR1 and CDR2 sequences are DFQATT and SNEGSKA (reference sequence). The length of the CDR3 is 13 residues. V was clipped by 3 bases and J by 3 bases, with 11 bases between them. The CDR3 DNA is TGCAGTGCTAGTAGGACAGTCAAAGAGACCCAGTACTTC. Translation gives CSASRTVKETQYF.

This rearrangement joins TRBV7-9 to TRBJ2-7; no clear D gene. The germline V gene encodes CDR1 SEHNR and CDR2 FQNEAQ (reference sequence). The CDR3 extends over 17 amino acids. V lost 5 bases, J lost 6 bases, and 26 bases lay in between. CDR3 coding DNA: TGTGCCAGCAGCCCCGGGCAATACTTATCCATTTGGGGCGAGCAGTACTTC. Translating it yields CASSPGQYLSIWGEQYF.

This clonotype was counted at least ten times. V gene TRBV25-1 combines with J gene TRBJ2-5; 7 bases are a match to TRBD1. V was clipped by 5 bases and J by 5 bases; unmatched bases: 11. CDR3 length: 15 residues. Per germline, CDR1 MGHDK and CDR2 SYGVNS. The CDR3, as DNA: TGTGCCAGCAGTAGACAGGGAAGTCGTATGGAGACCCAGTACTTC. It specifies CASSRQGSRMETQYF.

V gene TRBV19 combines with J gene TRBJ1-1; 7 bases map to TRBD1. This CDR3 has 14 amino acids. The V gene end was trimmed by 3 bases and the J gene end by 1 base; junction bases not matched to a gene: 2. CDR1 LNHDA and CDR2 SQIVND come from the germline V gene (reference sequence). CDR3 sequence (DNA): TGTGCCAGTAGTATGGGACAGCCGAACACTGAAGCTTTCTTT. Protein sequence: CASSMGQPNTEAFF.

This clonotype has more than one count but fewer than ten. This chain links TRBV24-1 with TRBJ2-1; unclear D gene. Germline V lookup: CDR1 KGHDR, CDR2 SFDVKD. V was trimmed by 7 bases and J by 8 bases, leaving 14 bases between them. This CDR3 contains 13 residues. CDR3 nucleotides: TGTGCCACCAGCGGTATCAGGAGCGATGAGCAGTTCTTC. It is translated as CATSGIRSDEQFF.

This clonotype was picked up a small number of times. The gene calls are TRBV19 and TRBJ2-7, with 7 bases aligning to TRBD1. Germline V lookup: CDR1 LNHDA, CDR2 SQIVND (reference sequence). V dropped 4 bases and J dropped 2; count of bases not matched to a gene: 8. The CDR3 contains 15 residues. The chain's CDR3 is CASSSQGTVTYEQYF. CDR3 in DNA: TGTGCCAGTAGTAGCCAAGGGACAGTTACCTACGAGCAGTACTTC.

This clonotype was picked up a small number of times. The V and J genes are TRBV30 and TRBJ1-4; D uncertain. The germline V gene encodes CDR1 GTSNPN and CDR2 SVGIG (reference sequence). The ends were cut back, 1 base at V and 7 bases at J, with 10 bases in the middle. The CDR3 spans 13 residues. CDR3 DNA: TGTGCCTGGAGTGGAAGGGCTGTTGAAAAACTGTTTTTT. Encoded protein: CAWSGRAVEKLFF. Using reference TRBV30 and TRBJ1-4 for the parts outside the CDR3, the full variable domain is SQTIHQWPATLVQPVGSPLSLECTVEGTSNPNLYWYRQAAGRGLQLLFYSVGIGQISSEVPQNLSASRPQDRQFILSSKKLLLSDSGFYLCAWSGRAVEKLFFGSGTQLSVL.